The 15 T cell receptor beta chains below all came from one sample that was sequenced in a study of T cells in women clearing cervical HPV infection. Using immunoSEQ multiplex PCR, the repertoire was profiled, and TCRdb retains in-frame clones only, with some absent. The sample data list over 45,000 clones. Sequencing was carried out using blood buffy coat. These receptors originate from a woman aged 18 to 75 with a cervical HPV16 infection that either progressed to CIN3+ or cleared (not recorded which).

On this clone itself: The CDR3 goes on 3 residues after the read ends, and that part is filled in from the germline J gene. The V and J genes are TRBV12-5 and TRBJ1-1; a possible D gene is TRBD1 (6 bases). The V and J ends lost 5 bases and 1 base respectively, with 17 bases between them. This CDR3 has 16 amino acids. Germline values: CDR1 LGHNT, CDR2 FRNRAP. The CDR3 is CASGPGTITKNTEAFF. The sequenced part of the CDR3 DNA is TGTGCTAGTGGTCCCGGGACAATCACAAAGAACACTGAA. The full variable domain, rest sourced from reference TRBV12-5 and TRBJ1-1, is DARVTQTPRHKVTEMGQEVTMRCQPILGHNTVFWYRQTMMQGLELLAYFRNRAPLDDSGMPKDRFSAEMPDATLATLKIQPSEPRDSAVYFCASGPGTITKNTEAFFGQGTRLTVV.

In regard to this clone: The sequenced fragment ends 3 residues before the CDR3 boundary, so the rest is inferred from the germline J gene. The J gene is TRBJ2-3, the V gene TRBV2; 13 bases line up with TRBD2. This CDR3 has 14 amino acids. Germline values: CDR1 SNHLY, CDR2 FYNNEI. The junction had 4 bases not matched to a gene; V was cut back by 8 bases and J by 5 bases. Incomplete CDR3 DNA: TGTGCCAGCTCCCGACTAGCGGGGGGAGATACG. It specifies CASSRLAGGDT. The CDR3, in full, reads CASSRLAGGDTQYF.

Partial CDR3 DNA: TGTGCCAGCGAGCCCGACATGATGGCCTACGAG. Translated, it gives CASEPDMMAYE. The CDR3 reads in full as CASEPDMMAYEQYF. V gene TRBV28 combines with J gene TRBJ2-7; D not resolved. The read gets to within 3 residues of the CDR3 end, and the germline J gene fills in the rest. The CDR3 totals 14 residues. Trimming cost V 8 bases and J 2 bases, with 16 bases left between them. Germline V gene sequence: CDR1 MDHEN, CDR2 SYDVKM.

The CDR3 DNA, read in part, is TGCAGTGCCCAGCTCCGGGACAGGGGCTACGAG. It specifies CSAQLRDRGYE. Given in full, the CDR3 is CSAQLRDRGYEQYF. The V and J genes are TRBV20-1 and TRBJ2-7; 10 bases fit TRBD1. The CDR3 is cut off 3 residues early in the read; its end comes from the germline J gene. CDR3 length: 14 residues. Looked up from germline, CDR1 is DFQATT and CDR2 is SNEGSKA (reference sequence). Unmatched junction bases numbered 8, after V lost 6 bases and J lost 3 bases.

Notes on this clone: Sequencing ends 3 residues short of the CDR3 end; the germline J gene provides the rest. The V call is TRBV5-1, the J call TRBJ2-5; 7 bases map to TRBD1. CDR3 length: 15 residues. V was pared by 4 bases and J by 1 base, with 7 bases of the junction left unmatched. The germline V gene encodes CDR1 SGHRS and CDR2 YFSETQ. CDR3 sequence: CASSKKQGRQETQYF. CDR3 DNA, as far as it was read: TGCGCCAGCAGCAAAAAACAGGGGCGCCAAGAGACC.

A word on this clone: The missing CDR3 end, 3 residues past where the read stops, is filled in from the germline J gene. The chain recombines TRBV2 with TRBJ1-5; 7 nucleotides align to TRBD1. Trimming removed 5 bases from V and 2 bases from J; junction bases left unmatched: 9. The germline CDR1 and CDR2 sequences are SNHLY and FYNNEI. The CDR3 spans 16 residues. The CDR3 region is CASSITGDRGNQPQHF. CDR3 DNA, as far as it was read: TGTGCCAGCAGTATTACAGGGGATCGAGGCAATCAGCCC.

With respect to this clone: The CDR3 goes on 3 residues after the read ends, and that part is filled in from the germline J gene. V and J are TRBV20-1 and TRBJ2-3, with D maybe TRBD1 (6 bases). The CDR3 consists of 15 residues. V shed 3 bases and J shed 4 bases, with 17 bases lying between them. Looked up from germline, CDR1 is DFQATT and CDR2 is SNEGSKA (reference sequence). The CDR3 sequence is CSASAQGSSADTQYF. The sequenced CDR3 bases are TGCAGTGCTAGTGCTCAGGGGAGTTCGGCAGATACG.

A word on this clone: The read ends 3 residues before the CDR3 terminus; that terminus is restored from the germline J gene. This chain uses TRBV10-3 with TRBJ2-3; TRBD2 matches 10 bases. J lost 4 bases, V lost 10 bases, and 2 bases had no gene match. There are 12 residues in the CDR3. The V gene's germline CDR1 is ENHRY and CDR2 SYGVKD. The chain's CDR3 is CATGTSADTQYF. The DNA read from the CDR3 is TGTGCCACCGGGACTAGCGCAGATACG.

Turning to this clone: The CDR3 extends 3 residues past the end of the read, so its final part is completed from the germline J gene. The rearrangement uses TRBV18 and TRBJ1-6; D is unresolved. CDR1 KGHSH and CDR2 LQKENI come from the germline V gene. This CDR3 is built from 14 residues. V lost 3 bases, J lost 10 bases, and 13 bases lay in between. CDR3: CASSPTRVGSPLHF. The part of the CDR3 DNA that was read is TGTGCCAGCTCACCGACGAGGGTAGGATCACCC.

Remarks on this clone: The CDR3 end is not reached by the read, which stops 3 residues before it; the germline J gene fills it in. This rearrangement joins TRBV6-2 or TRBV6-3 to TRBJ2-7; 8 bases fit TRBD2. The length of the CDR3 is 16 residues. The V gene's germline CDR1 is MNHEY and CDR2 SVGEGT. The junction had 9 bases not matched to a gene; V was cut back by 5 bases and J by 0 bases. The CDR3 here is CASSTPTSGHSYEQYF. Partial CDR3 DNA: TGTGCCAGCAGTACCCCCACTAGCGGACACTCCTACGAG.

Remarks on this clone: One junction end disagrees with the germline gene, perhaps due to a read error. The read terminates 3 residues before the CDR3 end, so the remaining end is supplied by the germline J gene. J is TRBJ2-7 and V is TRBV4-2; 7 positions match TRBD2. Germline CDR1 reads LGHNA; CDR2 reads YNFKEQ. The CDR3 is 15 residues long. CDR3 amino acids: CASSQEAGRSYEQYF. CDR3 DNA (partial): TGCGCCAGCAGCCAAGAAGCGGGGAGGTCCTACGAG.

As to this clone: With the read ending 3 residues before the CDR3 end, the germline J gene is used to fill in that end. The chain employs TRBV7-9 and TRBJ2-7; D unclear. Trimming left V 5 bases short and J 4 bases short, with 9 bases between. CDR3 size: 12 residues. Germline values: CDR1 SEHNR, CDR2 FQNEAQ (reference sequence). The CDR3 DNA, read in part, is TGTGCCAGCAGCCCCAGAGAGTACGAG. Its protein is CASSPREYE. The whole CDR3 sequence reads CASSPREYEQYF.

The sequenced part of the CDR3 DNA is TGTGCCATCAGACAGGGATGGAACACTGAA. As protein: CAIRQGWNTE. The whole CDR3 region reads CAIRQGWNTEAFF. The gene calls are TRBV10-3 and TRBJ1-1; the D gene is possibly TRBD1 (6 bases). The sequenced fragment ends 3 residues before the CDR3 boundary, so the rest is inferred from the germline J gene. This CDR3 contains 13 residues. Germline assignment: CDR1 ENHRY and CDR2 SYGVKD. V lost 6 bases, J lost 1 base, and 9 bases lay in between.

Note on this clone: The read ends 3 residues shy of where the CDR3 ends; the end is completed using the germline J gene. The genes are TRBV7-3 and TRBJ2-5, with 7 bases identical to TRBD1. J was trimmed by 5 bases and V by 6 bases; bases with no gene match: 6. Germline CDR1 and CDR2: SGHTA and FQGTGA. CDR3 length: 13 amino acids. CDR3 loop: CASSNGQVETQYF. The sequenced CDR3 bases are TGTGCCAGCAGTAACGGACAGGTGGAGACC. The full variable domain, completed using reference TRBV7-3 and TRBJ2-5, is GAGVSQTPSNKVTEKGKYVELRCDPISGHTALYWYRQSLGQGPEFLIYFQGTGAADDSGLPNDRFFAVRPEGSVSTLKIQRTERGDSAVYLCASSNGQVETQYFGPGTRLLVL.

In regard to this clone: Sequencing ends 3 residues short of the CDR3 end; the germline J gene provides the rest. The gene calls are TRBV19 and TRBJ2-7; TRBD2 agrees at 11 bases. The germline V gene encodes CDR1 LNHDA and CDR2 SQIVND (reference sequence). The CDR3 is 15 amino acids. V shed 3 bases and J 4 bases; nucleotides not matched to a gene: 5. The CDR3 is CASSILAGGIYEQYF. CDR3 bases read: TGTGCCAGTAGTATTCTAGCGGGGGGAATATACGAG.